One and the same sample provided the 9 T cell receptor beta chains below, sequenced in a study of cytomegalovirus exposure and HLA in healthy donors. A multiplex PCR was run with 60 Vbeta primers and 13 Jbeta primers. The assay was immunoSEQ multiplex PCR, and TCRdb's table has in-frame clones only and misses some. The sample shows a few hundred thousand clones, around 80% of them seen only once. The sample taken for sequencing was PBMCs. These receptors came from a girl aged 2-10 years in good health and CMV-seronegative.

The CDR3 nucleotides are TGTGCCAGCAGCCTACAGGGGAGCGGGGGGTTTAATGAGCAGTTCTTC. Protein sequence: CASSLQGSGGFNEQFF. J is TRBJ2-1 and V is TRBV4-2; TRBD2 aligns across 9 bases. With V trimmed by 4 bases and J by 7 bases, 11 bases remained unmatched. Germline V gives CDR1 LGHNA, CDR2 YNFKEQ. CDR3 length: 16 residues.

The genes are TRBV5-1 and TRBJ2-3; maybe TRBD2 (5 bases). CDR1 and CDR2 from the germline V gene are SGHRS and YFSETQ. Trimming left V 4 bases short and J 3 bases short, with 15 bases between. CDR3 length: 15 amino acids. The CDR3 sequence is CASSGSGERTDTQYF. CDR3 bases: TGCGCCAGCAGCGGCTCCGGGGAGCGTACAGATACGCAGTATTTT.

V usage is TRBV5-6 and J usage is TRBJ2-7; weak D call: TRBD2 (6 bases). The CDR3 has 14 amino acids. V lost 0 bases, J lost 4 bases, and 11 bases lay in between. Germline CDR1 and CDR2: SGHDT and YYEEEE. CDR3 loop: CASSLVGGRYEQYF. In DNA form, the CDR3 reads TGTGCCAGCAGCTTGGTGGGAGGCCGGTACGAGCAGTACTTC.

The chain couples TRBV5-1 to TRBJ2-2, with 10 bases fitting TRBD2. CDR1 and CDR2 (germline): SGHRS, YFSETQ. The CDR3 is 15 residues long. The junction had 3 bases not matched to a gene; V was cut back by 4 bases and J by 3 bases. DNA for the CDR3: TGCGCCAGCAGCGAAGGACTAGCGGACACCGGGGAGCTGTTTTTT. Protein product: CASSEGLADTGELFF.

This rearrangement joins TRBV6-1 to TRBJ1-5, with 8 bases matching TRBD1. The germline gives CDR1 MNHNS, CDR2 SASEGT. Trimming took 2 bases from V and 3 from J; bases not matched to a gene: 12. The CDR3 has 18 amino acids. CDR3 nucleotide sequence: TGTGCCAGCAGTGAACAAGCAGGGGGCGCCGGTGTCAATCAGCCCCAGCATTTT. This gives the protein CASSEQAGGAGVNQPQHF.

The CDR3, as DNA: TGTGCCAGCAGCTTAGCGCCCGGGACTAGCGTATACAATGAGCAGTTCTTC. Its translation is CASSLAPGTSVYNEQFF. This chain uses TRBV7-6 with TRBJ2-1; 10 bases are a match to TRBD2. The CDR3 has 17 amino acids. The V gene's germline CDR1 is SGHVS and CDR2 FNYEAQ. V trimming: 0 bases; J trimming: 4 bases; junction bases outside the gene matches: 6. Using reference TRBV7-6 and TRBJ2-1 for the parts outside the CDR3, the full variable domain is GAGVSQSPRYKVTKRGQDVALRCDPISGHVSLYWYRQALGQGPEFLTYFNYEAQQDKSGLPNDRFSAERPEGSISTLTIQRTEQRDSAMYRCASSLAPGTSVYNEQFFGPGTRLTVL.

The CDR3: CASSRGGTNEKLFF. As DNA, the CDR3 is TGTGCCAGCAGCCGAGGGGGAACTAATGAAAAACTGTTTTTT. The chain joins TRBV7-6 to TRBJ1-4, with D possibly being TRBD1 (6 bases). V was trimmed by 5 bases and J by 1 base, leaving 8 bases between them. The CDR3 loop spans 14 amino acids. Looked up from germline, CDR1 is SGHVS and CDR2 is FNYEAQ.

The rearrangement joins TRBV18 to TRBJ1-1; a possible D gene is TRBD1 (5 bases). Germline CDR1 reads KGHSH; CDR2 reads LQKENI. The CDR3 contains 16 residues. V was clipped by 2 bases and J by 3 bases, with 16 bases between them. The CDR3 region is CASSPRIAGQHTEAFF. The CDR3 bases are TGTGCCAGCTCACCAAGAATTGCAGGGCAGCACACTGAAGCTTTCTTT.

The chain couples TRBV7-7 to TRBJ2-5, with D tentatively TRBD1 (6 bases). CDR3 length equals 14 residues. V dropped 6 bases and J dropped 5 bases, with 16 bases sitting between them. Looked up from germline, CDR1 is SSHAT and CDR2 is FNYEAQ (reference sequence). The CDR3 reads CASSPYLGAETQYF. The DNA of the CDR3 is TGTGCCAGCAGTCCATACTTGGGGGCTGAGACCCAGTACTTC.